Following are 4 T cell receptor beta chains from one sample sequenced in a study of blood T cells in healthy people across ages (dated by TCRdb to the mid-2010s). The library relied on 5' RACE. A second PCR of roughly 6 to 11 cycles was run with a J-beta primer mix and a sample-barcoded 5' primer. TCRdb handled the public reads itself, with Q25 trimming in fastp and clone calling in MiXCR, and kept productive beta chains. Rows with a matching CDR3 protein are joined into one entry that keeps the most common DNA and genes. The sample table contains fewer than 2,000,000 distinct CDR3 sequences; only one count was recorded for roughly 43% of them. The top ten clonotypes cover about 21% of the sample. The material sequenced was blood. These receptors originate from a human donor in good health.

This clonotype was found a few times. The chain has TRBV29-1 and TRBJ1-2; tentatively, D is TRBD1 (6 bases). CDR1 is SQVTM and CDR2 is ANQGSEA in the germline V gene. Trimming took 6 bases from V and 2 from J, leaving 13 bases between them. The CDR3 length is 13 residues. CDR3 DNA sequence: TGCAGCGTCCGGACAGATTTCAACTATGGCTACACCTTC. It codes for CSVRTDFNYGYTF.

A few counts support this clonotype. The genes are TRBV20-1 and TRBJ2-3, with 10 bases fitting TRBD2. Trimming took 6 bases from V and 2 from J; bases not matched to a gene: 5. Germline V lookup: CDR1 DFQATT, CDR2 SNEGSKA (reference sequence). The length of the CDR3 is 14 residues. The CDR3 protein is CSAPLAGYTDTQYF. CDR3 nucleotides: TGCAGTGCCCCACTAGCGGGGTACACAGATACGCAGTATTTT.

This clonotype was detected ten times or more. This chain connects TRBV12-3 or TRBV12-4 to TRBJ2-4; a possible D gene is TRBD2 (6 bases). The CDR3 totals 14 residues. V lost 8 bases, J lost 7 bases, and 18 bases lay in between. This CDR3 is CASFILGDSNIQYF. Written as DNA, the CDR3 is TGTGCCAGCTTTATTCTAGGGGACTCTAACATTCAGTACTTC.

This clonotype was seen more than once but under ten times. V is TRBV4-3 and J is TRBJ2-3, with D perhaps matching TRBD1 (5 bases). CDR1 is LGHNA and CDR2 is YSLEER in the germline V gene. V gave up 1 base and J gave up 6 bases, with 14 bases separating them. The CDR3 consists of 15 residues. CDR3 in amino acids: CASSQVTDTRDTQYF. The CDR3 DNA reads TGCGCCAGCAGCCAAGTCACGGACACCCGTGATACGCAGTATTTT.